The T cell receptor (beta chain) described here comes from a study of control samples from healthy donors and cancer patients. TCRdb's copy holds only in-frame clones and misses some; the assay was immunoSEQ multiplex PCR. The sample has just under 60,000 clones, approximately 92% seen once. The V gene end was trimmed by 7 bases and the J gene end by 5 bases; junction bases not matched to a gene: 8. CDR1 and CDR2 (germline): LNHDA, SQIVND (reference sequence). This CDR3 region has 15 residues. This clonotype was sampled from a man between 40 and 49 years old with colorectal cancer. This chain connects TRBV19 to TRBJ1-4, with TRBD1 matching 9 bases. Sequenced material: PBMCs. The CDR3 loop is CASNELTGGNEKLFF. For the CDR3, the DNA is TGTGCCAGTAACGAATTGACAGGGGGAAATGAAAAACTGTTTTTT. Filled out from reference TRBV19 and TRBJ1-4, the complete variable domain reads DGGITQSPKYLFRKEGQNVTLSCEQNLNHDAMYWYRQDPGQGLRLIYYSQIVNDFQKGDIAEGYSVSREKKESFPLTVTSAQKNPTAFYLCASNELTGGNEKLFFGSGTQLSVL.